This T cell receptor (beta chain) was profiled in a study of T-cell reconstitution after alpha-beta-depleted transplantation in children. This clonotype has just a few counts. The TCRbeta library was prepared with unique molecular identifiers. Each CDR3 protein is one row after TCRdb ran MiXCR on the PCR reads. The sample yields about 610,000 distinct CDR3 sequences, about 10% seen once. This CDR3 has 13 amino acids. The chain is built from TRBV21-1 and TRBJ2-7; whether TRBD2, the table's D call, matches the DNA was not checked. TRBV21-1 is noted as a pseudogene. The sequence derives from a human donor who donated a stem cell graft to a child with acute myeloid leukemia. The sample was PBMCs from the stem cell graft donor, taken from the stem cell graft. The CDR3 loop reads CASWAGPLHEQYF. CDR3 bases: TGTGCCAGCTGGGCGGGGCCCCTCCACGAGCAGTACTTC.